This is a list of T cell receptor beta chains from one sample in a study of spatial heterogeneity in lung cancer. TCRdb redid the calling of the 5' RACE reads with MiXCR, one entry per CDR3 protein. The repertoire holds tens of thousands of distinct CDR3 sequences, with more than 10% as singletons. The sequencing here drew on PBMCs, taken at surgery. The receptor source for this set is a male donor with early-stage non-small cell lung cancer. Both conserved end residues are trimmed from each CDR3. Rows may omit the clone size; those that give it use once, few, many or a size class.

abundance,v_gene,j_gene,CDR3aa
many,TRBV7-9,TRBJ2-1,ASSPGLAIDEQF
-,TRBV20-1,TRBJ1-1,SASNGLNTEAF
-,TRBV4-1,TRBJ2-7,ASSQNRVYEQY
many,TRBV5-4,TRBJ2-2,ASSFRLAPNTGELF
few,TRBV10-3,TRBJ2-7,AISPGTGVGYEQY
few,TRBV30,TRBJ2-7,AWDGRGGEQY
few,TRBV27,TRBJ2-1,ASSLIGQGAGNEQF
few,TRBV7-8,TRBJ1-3,ASSLVQGSGNTIY
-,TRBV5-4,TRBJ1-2,ASSLVMGVQSYGYT
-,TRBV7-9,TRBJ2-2,ASTPLGLAATGELF
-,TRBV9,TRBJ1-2,ASSEIGEYPIGYT
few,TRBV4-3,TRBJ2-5,ASRAGTGPQETQY
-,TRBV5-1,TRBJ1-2,ASSLAYSTNYGYT
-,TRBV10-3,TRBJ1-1,AISESTDAF
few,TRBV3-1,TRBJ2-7,ASSQDRGLNEQY
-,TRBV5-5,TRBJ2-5,ASSLAPGQGHWREEETQY
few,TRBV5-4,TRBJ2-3,AVAPEATGDTQY
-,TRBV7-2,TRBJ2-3,ASRQMAGATDTQN
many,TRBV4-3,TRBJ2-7,ASSQGRGPGEQY
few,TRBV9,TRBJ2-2,ASSSRLLAGELF
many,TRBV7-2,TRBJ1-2,ASSLGGTGATSYGYT
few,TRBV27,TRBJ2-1,ASITGGPYNEQF
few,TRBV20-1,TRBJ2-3,SARIQGTDTQY